Sequencing of this T cell receptor beta chain was carried out in a study of blood T cell repertoires in COVID-19. Across the whole study: The samples span acute and convalescent COVID-19 from the United States, Italy and Spain. In each case, the material was cDNA or gDNA derived from T cells, B-cell-depleted T cells, or PBMCs.

In the original workflow: Reference gene primer amplification in the assay estimated nucleated cell counts. Libraries were prepared by immunoSEQ multiplex PCR; TCRdb keeps only in-frame clonotypes and omits some of them. V and J calls plus clone size are reproduced from that table; the DNA served to infer D and trimming. The data contain about 50,000 clones, 85% to 95% of them singletons. Looked up from germline, CDR1 is LGHNA and CDR2 is YNFKEQ. The CDR3 consists of 19 residues. Unmatched junction bases numbered 8, after V lost 3 bases and J lost 4 bases. This clone was observed a handful of times. Sequencing was carried out using peripheral blood. This chain joins TRBV4-2 and TRBJ2-6; 14 bases are a match to TRBD2. The receptor's source is an elderly woman with acute or convalescent COVID-19. CDR3 in DNA: TGTGCCAGCAGCCAGATAGGGACTAGCGGGAGAATGGGGGCCAACGTCCTGACTTTC. It yields the protein CASSQIGTSGRMGANVLTF.